The 26 T cell receptor beta chains below come from one sample, sequenced in a study of vaccination effects on CD4 cells after COVID-19 (dated by TCRdb to 2021 to 2024). To identify antigen-specific CD4+ T cell clonotypes by their expansion, the ViraFEST assay first stimulated PBMC with viral peptide pools and then applied TCR sequencing. After less than eleven days of culture, CD4+ T cells were isolated with the EasySep CD4+ T cell isolation kit. Participants received two doses of either the BNT162b2 or the mRNA-1273 mRNA SARS-CoV-2 vaccine. Library preparation employed the immunoSEQ multiplex PCR assay. The source is immuneACCESS, and TCRdb retained only in-frame sequences with V and J called. Part of the clones is not carried over; for the studies checked, unresolved V genes explain less than half of this, and the remainder is unexplained. Present in this sample are about 59,000 clones, roughly 78% of which were seen just once. 2% of the sample goes to the ten largest clones.

Their target antigens are unknown. The sequences come from CD4+ T cells from PBMCs cultured with HCoV-OC43 spike peptides, collected after COVID-19 vaccination. In light of the paper, this sample's cell subset or site label describes: HCoV-OC43 spike overlapping peptide pool stimulation. Receptor source: a human donor who received a COVID-19 vaccine.

The chain couples TRBV2 to TRBJ1-6; 10 nucleotides match TRBD1. This CDR3 has 18 amino acids. From germline, CDR1 is SNHLY and CDR2 FYNNEI. Trimming took 4 bases from V and 3 from J; bases not matched to a gene: 9. CDR3 amino acids: CASSVPGQGSRYNSPLHF. CDR3 coding DNA: TGTGCCAGCAGTGTCCCGGGACAGGGGTCCCGCTATAATTCACCCCTCCACTTT.

A single count supports this clone. The chain carries TRBV5-1 and TRBJ1-1, with a possible D match to TRBD1 (5 bases). The CDR3 runs 15 residues. Looked up from germline, CDR1 is SGHRS and CDR2 is YFSETQ. V was pared by 0 bases and J by 1 base, with 10 bases between. CDR3 sequence: CASSLETTGNTEAFF. CDR3 in DNA: TGCGCCAGCAGCTTGGAGACTACAGGGAACACTGAAGCTTTCTTT.

The V call is TRBV12-5, the J call TRBJ2-7, with 9 positions matching TRBD1. Germline assignment: CDR1 LGHNT and CDR2 FRNRAP. Losses at the gene ends were 1 base for V and 5 bases for J; bases not matched to a gene: 6. The CDR3 totals 15 residues. In DNA, the CDR3 is TGTGCTAGTGGTTTGGGATCGGGACAGGGTAACGAGCAGTACGTC. Residues: CASGLGSGQGNEQYV.

CDR3 sequence (DNA): TGCAGCGTCAACAGGGGGACTGGAAACACCATATATTTT. Amino acids: CSVNRGTGNTIYF. The chain joins TRBV29-1 to TRBJ1-3; 8 bases are shared with TRBD1. J gave up 2 bases and V 6 bases, and 3 bases lay outside the gene matches. Per the germline V gene, CDR1 is SQVTM and CDR2 is ANQGSEA. This CDR3 has 13 amino acids.

The chain combines TRBV2 with TRBJ1-4; the D is unclear. V shed 2 bases and J shed 6 bases, with 4 bases lying between them. The CDR3 length is 12 residues. Germline values: CDR1 SNHLY, CDR2 FYNNEI. The CDR3 coding sequence is TGTGCCAGCAGTGAACCCGATGAAAAACTGTTTTTT. It is translated as CASSEPDEKLFF. The variable domain in full, with the rest retrieved from reference TRBV2 and TRBJ1-4, is EPEVTQTPSHQVTQMGQEVILRCVPISNHLYFYWYRQILGQKVEFLVSFYNNEISEKSEIFDDQFSVERPDGSNFTLKIRSTKLEDSAMYFCASSEPDEKLFFGSGTQLSVL.

This chain connects TRBV5-1 to TRBJ1-2; TRBD1 might be the D (5 bases). The CDR3 runs 15 residues. Trimming left V 0 bases short and J 0 bases short, with 9 bases between. CDR1 and CDR2 (germline): SGHRS, YFSETQ. The CDR3 sequence is CASSLVGGSNYGYTF. DNA for the CDR3: TGCGCCAGCAGCTTGGTTGGGGGGTCTAACTATGGCTACACCTTC.

This clone is a singleton in its sample. The CDR3 nucleotides are TGTGCCAGCAGCCCGGTCGGCTATGGCTACACCTTC. Its protein is CASSPVGYGYTF. This sequence joins TRBV28 and TRBJ1-2; D is undetermined. Germline V CDR1 and CDR2: MDHEN, SYDVKM. This CDR3 spans 12 amino acids. Trimming removed 6 bases from V and 4 bases from J, with 9 bases in between.

The V call is TRBV18, the J call TRBJ2-7; D uncertain. Trimming removed 1 base from V and 0 bases from J, with 7 bases in between. The germline V gene has CDR1 KGHSH and CDR2 LQKENI. The CDR3 has 14 residues. The CDR3 is CASSPRGSSYEQYV. CDR3 bases: TGTGCCAGCTCACCACGCGGCAGCTCCTACGAGCAGTACGTC.

V gene TRBV7-2 combines with J gene TRBJ1-2; D perhaps matches TRBD1 (6 bases). Germline loops: CDR1 SGHTA, CDR2 FQGNSA. This CDR3 has 15 amino acids. V shed 1 base and J shed 8 bases, with 17 bases lying between them. The chain's CDR3 is CASSLGLGTQRGYTF. Written as DNA, the CDR3 is TGTGCCAGCAGCTTAGGTTTAGGGACACAAAGGGGCTACACCTTC. Full variable domain (rest looked up from reference TRBV7-2 and TRBJ1-2): GAGVSQSPSNKVTEKGKDVELRCDPISGHTALYWYRQSLGQGLEFLIYFQGNSAPDKSGLPSDRFSAERTGGSVSTLTIQRTQQEDSAVYLCASSLGLGTQRGYTFGSGTRLTVV.

V is TRBV24-1 and J is TRBJ1-1; D is undetermined. V lost 8 bases to trimming and J lost 1 base, with 10 bases between them. This CDR3 spans 13 amino acids. From germline, CDR1 is KGHDR and CDR2 SFDVKD. The CDR3 reads CATTSAENTEAFF. DNA for the CDR3: TGTGCCACCACTTCGGCGGAGAACACTGAAGCTTTCTTT.

This chain links TRBV18 with TRBJ2-7; the D gene is possibly TRBD1 (5 bases). Trimming took off 5 bases at V and 3 bases at J, with 11 bases between the two ends. This CDR3 contains 13 residues. Germline CDR1 and CDR2: KGHSH and LQKENI. For the CDR3, the DNA is TGTGCCAGCTCATCAGGGTTCGGCTACGAGCAGTACGTC. Protein sequence: CASSSGFGYEQYV.

The chain joins TRBV6-1 to TRBJ1-5; 9 bases align to TRBD1. Trimming took 4 bases from V and 0 from J; bases not matched to a gene: 4. Germline V gives CDR1 MNHNS, CDR2 SASEGT. This CDR3 is 16 amino acids long. The CDR3 nucleotides read TGTGCCAGCAGTGTGGGACAGGGCAATAGCAATCAGCCCCAGCATTTT. Amino acid sequence: CASSVGQGNSNQPQHF.

The chain joins TRBV9 to TRBJ1-1; unclear D gene. The CDR3 sequence is 13 residues long. Between the trimmed V and J ends, which lost 4 bases and 0 bases, there was a span of 7 bases. Per the germline V gene, CDR1 is SGDLS and CDR2 is YYNGEE. CDR3 sequence (DNA): TGTGCCAGCAGCCAAGCTTTGAACACTGAAGCTTTCTTT. This translates into CASSQALNTEAFF.

This clone was seen a handful of times. The chain combines TRBV10-1 with TRBJ2-7; D is undetermined. The CDR3 extends over 8 amino acids. With 11 bases removed from V and 4 bases from J, the gap between germline ends came to 3 bases. Germline CDR1 WNHNN, CDR2 SYGVQD (reference sequence). The chain's CDR3 is CAGYEQYV. The CDR3 nucleotides read TGCGCCGGGTACGAGCAGTACGTC.

The V call is TRBV7-2, the J call TRBJ2-3; weak D call: TRBD2 (5 bases). The germline gives CDR1 SGHTA, CDR2 FQGNSA. Trimming stripped 2 bases from V and 5 bases from J, with 8 bases between. This CDR3 comprises 13 residues. CDR3 bases: TGTGCCAGCAGCTTAATTCGGGGAGATACGCAGTATTTT. It encodes CASSLIRGDTQYF. Supplemented by reference TRBV7-2 and TRBJ2-3, the full variable domain reads GAGVSQSPSNKVTEKGKDVELRCDPISGHTALYWYRQSLGQGLEFLIYFQGNSAPDKSGLPSDRFSAERTGGSVSTLTIQRTQQEDSAVYLCASSLIRGDTQYFGPGTRLTVL.

The chain uses TRBV5-1 and TRBJ1-1; 9 bases are shared with TRBD1. The CDR3 loop spans 15 amino acids. J was trimmed by 1 base and V by 6 bases; bases with no gene match: 7. Germline CDR1 is SGHRS and CDR2 is YFSETQ. The CDR3 sequence: CASKILTGGNTEAFF. As DNA, the CDR3 is TGCGCCAGCAAGATACTGACAGGGGGGAACACTGAAGCTTTCTTT.

The rearrangement joins TRBV10-3 to TRBJ1-2, with D perhaps matching TRBD1 (6 bases). Germline CDR1 and CDR2: ENHRY and SYGVKD. The CDR3 is 14 residues long. V was cut by 5 bases and J by 4 bases, with 14 bases left in between. The CDR3 region is CAISQGSSGYGYTF. In DNA form, the CDR3 reads TGTGCCATCAGTCAGGGGTCTTCGGGCTATGGCTACACCTTC.

The chain carries TRBV7-2 and TRBJ2-5; 8 nucleotides match TRBD1. Germline V gene data show CDR1 as SGHTA and CDR2 as FQGNSA. The CDR3 contains 16 residues. The V and J ends lost 5 bases and 0 bases, in that order; junction bases with no gene match: 8. This CDR3 reads CASSTDRGRYQETQYF. The DNA for the CDR3 is TGTGCCAGCAGCACCGACAGGGGCAGGTACCAAGAGACCCAGTACTTC.

The chain links TRBV9 to TRBJ1-1; possibly TRBD1 for D (5 bases). Germline V gene data show CDR1 as SGDLS and CDR2 as YYNGEE. V lost 1 base, J lost 5 bases, and 15 bases lay in between. The CDR3 is 15 amino acids. In DNA form, the CDR3 reads TGTGCCAGCAGCGTAACGGCCCAGGGCGGTACTGAAGCTTTCTTT. Translation: CASSVTAQGGTEAFF.

The rearrangement uses TRBV12-3 or TRBV12-4 and TRBJ1-2; TRBD1 aligns across 9 bases. V dropped 6 bases and J dropped 7; count of bases not matched to a gene: 6. There are 13 residues in the CDR3. The CDR3 region is CASRPQGAPGYTF. The CDR3 DNA reads as TGTGCCAGCAGGCCACAGGGGGCGCCTGGCTACACCTTC.

DNA for the CDR3: TGTGCAAGTCGCTTAGAACCGCTGAGCTCCTATAATTCACCCCTCCACTTT. It is translated as CASRLEPLSSYNSPLHF. V usage is TRBV12-2 and J usage is TRBJ1-6. TRBV12-2 corresponds to a pseudogene. The CDR3 is made up of 17 amino acids.

The chain has TRBV7-9 and TRBJ2-3, with 7 bases that match TRBD1. The CDR3 is 15 residues long. Per the germline V gene, CDR1 is SEHNR and CDR2 is FQNEAQ (reference sequence). The V and J ends lost 2 bases and 6 bases, in that order; junction bases with no gene match: 8. The DNA for the CDR3 is TGTGCCAGCAGCTTATGGGATCACAGGGGCGATACGCAGTATTTT. Translation gives CASSLWDHRGDTQYF.

This chain connects TRBV7-2 to TRBJ1-1; D is unclear. V was trimmed by 2 bases and J by 5 bases, leaving 9 bases between them. This CDR3 has 13 residues. Germline CDR1 SGHTA, CDR2 FQGNSA. Here the CDR3 reads CASSLRDRTEAFF. In DNA form, the CDR3 reads TGTGCCAGCAGCTTACGGGATAGAACTGAAGCTTTCTTT.

The CDR3 DNA sequence: TGTGCCAGCAGTGAAGCGCTTAGGGACAGGGCTAACTATGGCTACACCTTC. It codes for CASSEALRDRANYGYTF. The rearrangement uses TRBV2 and TRBJ1-2; 9 nucleotides align to TRBD1. The CDR3 length is 17 residues. V lost 0 bases and J lost 0; bases outside the gene matches: 5. CDR1 and CDR2 from the germline V gene are SNHLY and FYNNEI. Combining the CDR3 with reference TRBV2 and TRBJ1-2 gives the whole variable domain EPEVTQTPSHQVTQMGQEVILRCVPISNHLYFYWYRQILGQKVEFLVSFYNNEISEKSEIFDDQFSVERPDGSNFTLKIRSTKLEDSAMYFCASSEALRDRANYGYTFGSGTRLTVV.

The rearrangement joins TRBV5-1 to TRBJ1-4; no firm D call. The V and J ends lost 4 bases and 0 bases respectively, with 10 bases between them. The CDR3 length is 15 residues. Germline V gene sequence: CDR1 SGHRS, CDR2 YFSETQ. For the CDR3, the DNA is TGCGCCAGCAGCCTGGGGTCCGCAACTAATGAAAAACTGTTTTTT. Its protein product is CASSLGSATNEKLFF.

This chain joins TRBV18 and TRBJ1-2, with no clear D. The length of the CDR3 is 16 residues. Germline values: CDR1 KGHSH, CDR2 LQKENI. V shed 3 bases and J shed 1 base, with 15 bases lying between them. The CDR3 loop reads CASSPQNSNNNYGYTF. Written as DNA, the CDR3 is TGTGCCAGCTCACCTCAAAACAGCAATAATAACTATGGCTACACCTTC.